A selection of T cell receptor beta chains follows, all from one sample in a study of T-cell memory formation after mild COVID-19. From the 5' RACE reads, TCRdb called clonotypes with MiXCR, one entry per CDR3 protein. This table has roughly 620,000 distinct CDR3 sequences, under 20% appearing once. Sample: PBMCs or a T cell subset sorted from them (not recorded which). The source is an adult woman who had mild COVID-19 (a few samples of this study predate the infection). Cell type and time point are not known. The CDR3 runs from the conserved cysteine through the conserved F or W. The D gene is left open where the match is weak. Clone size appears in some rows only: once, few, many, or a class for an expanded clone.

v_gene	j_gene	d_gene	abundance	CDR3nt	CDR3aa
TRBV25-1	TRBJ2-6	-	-	TGTGCCAGCAGTGAATTTGGGACATATAGCTCTGGGGCCAACGTCCTGACTTTC	CASSEFGTYSSGANVLTF
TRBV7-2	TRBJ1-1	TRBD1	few	TGTGCCAGCAGCTTCCCAACAGGGGTGGCTTTCTTT	CASSFPTGVAFF
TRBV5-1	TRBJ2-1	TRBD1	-	TGCGCCAGCAAAACGCGGGACAGGGGTAACAATGAGCAGTTCTTC	CASKTRDRGNNEQFF
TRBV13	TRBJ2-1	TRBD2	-	TGTGCCAGCAGCTTAGGGCTAGCGGGAGGTCACGAGCAGTTCTTC	CASSLGLAGGHEQFF
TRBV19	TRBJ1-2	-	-	TGTGCCAGCGGAGCAAGGGGCTACACCTTC	CASGARGYTF
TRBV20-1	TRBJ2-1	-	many	TGCAGTGCTAGAGTCAAAGAGGGAGGAGGATCCTACAATGAGCAGTTCTTC	CSARVKEGGGSYNEQFF
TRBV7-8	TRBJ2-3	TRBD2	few	TGTGCCAGCAGCTTAGGGGTGGGAGGGGGCACAGATACGCAGTATTTT	CASSLGVGGGTDTQYF
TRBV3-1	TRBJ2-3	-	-	TGTGCCAGCGGCCAGGGGGGTGGCACAGATACGCAGTATTTT	CASGQGGGTDTQYF
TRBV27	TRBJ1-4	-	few	TGTGCCAGCACCCGGGTTGGTCGGGCAACTAATGAAAAACTGTTTTTT	CASTRVGRATNEKLFF
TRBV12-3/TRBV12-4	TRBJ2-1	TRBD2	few	TGTGCCAGCAGTTTTCCGGGGGGGCAGGCCTACAATGAGCAGTTCTTC	CASSFPGGQAYNEQFF
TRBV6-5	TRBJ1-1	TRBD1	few	TGTGCCAGCAGTACTTCCGGGACAGGGAAGGGTTTCTTT	CASSTSGTGKGFF
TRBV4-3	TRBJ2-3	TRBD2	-	TGCGCCAGCAGCCAAAGTGCAGGACTAGCGGGGTCTAGCACAGATACGCAGTATTTT	CASSQSAGLAGSSTDTQYF
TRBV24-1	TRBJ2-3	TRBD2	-	TGTGCCACCATGACTAGCGGGAGAACAGATACGCAGTATTTT	CATMTSGRTDTQYF
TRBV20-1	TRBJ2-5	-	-	TGCAGTGCTAGAGAGACAGGCCGCATAGAGACCCAGTACTTC	CSARETGRIETQYF
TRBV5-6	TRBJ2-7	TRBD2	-	TGTGCCAGCACCATAGCGGGACCTTACGAGCAGTACTTC	CASTIAGPYEQYF
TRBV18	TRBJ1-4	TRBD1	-	TGTGCCAGCTCACCAGGTTTCAGTCAGGGGGCGAATGAAAAACTGTTTTTT	CASSPGFSQGANEKLFF
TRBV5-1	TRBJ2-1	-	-	TGCGCCAGCAGCACCCCGCGACAGGCATCCTACAATGAGCAGTTCTTC	CASSTPRQASYNEQFF
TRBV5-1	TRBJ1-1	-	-	TGCGCCAGCAGCTACGAGGACAGCTTGAACACTGAAGCTTTCTTT	CASSYEDSLNTEAFF
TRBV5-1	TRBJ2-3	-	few	TGCGCCAGCAGCTTGGGAGGCCAGTACGGAGATACGCAGTATTTT	CASSLGGQYGDTQYF
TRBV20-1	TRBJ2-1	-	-	TGCAGTGCTATAGGGAAGGGGATTCGTGGTGAGCAGTTCTTC	CSAIGKGIRGEQFF
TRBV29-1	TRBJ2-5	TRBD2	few	TGCAGCGTTGATGGCGGGGGGGCCCTAAAAGAGACCCAGTACTTC	CSVDGGGALKETQYF
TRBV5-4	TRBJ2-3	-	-	TGTGCCAGCAGCAGGTGGGGACCATACACAGATACGCAGTATTTT	CASSRWGPYTDTQYF
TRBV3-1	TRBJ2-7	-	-	TGTGCCAGCAGCCCTCACGGCCCCTACGAGCAGTACTTC	CASSPHGPYEQYF
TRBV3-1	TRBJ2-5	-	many	TGTGCCAGCAGCCAGGGTCGGGGGTATAGTGAGACCCAGTACTTC	CASSQGRGYSETQYF
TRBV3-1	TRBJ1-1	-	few	TGTGCCAGCAGCCCCCTCGGTAGGTCAGGGTTGATGAACACTGAAGCTTTCTTT	CASSPLGRSGLMNTEAFF
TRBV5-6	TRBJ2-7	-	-	TGTGCCAGGGCCGAGGTACCGGAGCAGTACTTC	CARAEVPEQYF
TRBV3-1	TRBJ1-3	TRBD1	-	TGTGCCAGCAGCCAGGACAGGCGTTTTGGAGGAAACACCATATATTTT	CASSQDRRFGGNTIYF